This TCR beta chain emerged from a study of OX40 agonist ivuxolimab in advanced cancers. For the study at large: The diagnoses of dose-escalation patients were hepatocellular carcinoma, melanoma, renal cell or head and neck cancer. Study results and limitations: At doses 0.1 to 3.0 mg/kg, CD4+ and CD8+ clones expanded. Among the lowest peripheral clonal expansion occurred in 0.1-3.0 mg/kg partial responders.

The CDR3 extends over 13 amino acids. The ends were cut back, 3 bases at V and 7 bases at J, with 12 bases in the middle. Germline V gene data show CDR1 as MNHEY and CDR2 as SMNVEV (reference sequence). Libraries were prepared by immunoSEQ multiplex PCR; TCRdb keeps only in-frame clonotypes and omits some of them. The sample yields roughly 63,000 clones, approximately 86% seen once. Baseline was the first blood sampling point, followed by cycle 4 day 1 and cycle 7 day 1. Comments on this clone: As yet, its antigen is unknown.

The sequences come from CD4+ or CD8+ T cells sorted from blood, collected in a trial of the OX40 agonist ivuxolimab. This clonotype was obtained from an adult with an advanced solid tumor such as melanoma, head and neck, liver or kidney cancer. V is TRBV27 and J is TRBJ2-5; D unclear. The CDR3 DNA reads as TGTGCCAGCAGTTTCGGGTTCCGAAGGACCCAGTACTTC. Translated: CASSFGFRRTQYF.